Following are 18 T cell receptor beta chains from one sample sequenced in a study of early T cells in non-severe SARS-CoV-2 infection. TCRdb reprocessed the 5' RACE reads with MiXCR, giving one entry per CDR3 protein. The table includes 85,000 to 100,000 distinct CDR3 sequences, about 13% detected once. Sequences were obtained from whole blood. The receptors shown here come from an adult who was a healthcare worker with PCR-confirmed SARS-CoV-2 infection or an uninfected control (not recorded which).

This chain uses TRBV6-1 with TRBJ2-1, with 11 bases identical to TRBD2. Germline V gene data show CDR1 as MNHNS and CDR2 as SASEGT. The junction had 7 bases not matched to a gene; V was cut back by 4 bases and J by 8 bases. The CDR3 extends over 15 amino acids. CDR3 sequence reads: CASSATSGGPDEQFF. In DNA form, the CDR3 reads TGTGCCAGCAGTGCCACTAGCGGGGGTCCCGATGAGCAGTTCTTC.

This clonotype was observed many times. The chain carries TRBV28 and TRBJ1-5; no firm D call. Trimming pared 6 bases from V and 4 bases from J, leaving 7 bases between. The CDR3 loop spans 12 amino acids. Per germline, CDR1 MDHEN and CDR2 SYDVKM. The CDR3 loop reads CASRIGNQPQHF. The CDR3 bases are TGTGCCAGCAGGATTGGGAATCAGCCCCAGCATTTT.

This clonotype showed up just a few times. The chain employs TRBV6-5 and TRBJ2-1; D uncertain. The CDR3 is 16 residues long. V dropped 0 bases and J dropped 2 bases, with 11 bases sitting between them. Germline CDR1 and CDR2: MNHEY and SVGAGI. CDR3: CASSYSWVEAYNEQFF. In DNA, the CDR3 is TGTGCCAGCAGTTACTCGTGGGTCGAAGCCTACAATGAGCAGTTCTTC.

In this sample, this clonotype turned up many times. The rearrangement uses TRBV3-1 and TRBJ2-1, with no clear D. Trimming took 5 bases from V and 8 from J, leaving 10 bases between them. The germline V gene has CDR1 LGHDT and CDR2 YNNKEL (reference sequence). CDR3 length: 12 residues. This CDR3 is CASSKTSDEQFF. The CDR3 DNA reads TGTGCCAGCAGCAAAACCAGTGATGAGCAGTTCTTC.

The chain joins TRBV6-5 to TRBJ2-2; D unresolved. CDR1 and CDR2 (germline): MNHEY, SVGAGI. The CDR3 sequence is 13 residues long. Trimming shortened V by 5 bases and J by 6 bases, and 10 bases separated the two germline ends. The CDR3 DNA follows: TGTGCCAGCAGTGCCATCCGGGCCGGGGAGCTGTTTTTT. Translated: CASSAIRAGELFF.

In its sample, this clonotype was seen a few times. This chain links TRBV29-1 with TRBJ2-7, with 8 bases fitting TRBD1. Germline CDR1 is SQVTM and CDR2 is ANQGSEA. The CDR3 spans 14 residues. The V and J ends lost 5 bases and 1 base, in that order; junction bases with no gene match: 7. The CDR3 protein is CSVSTGEGSYEQYF. The DNA of the CDR3 is TGCAGCGTTTCGACAGGGGAAGGGTCCTACGAGCAGTACTTC.

The sample holds many counts of this clonotype. This rearrangement joins TRBV5-1 to TRBJ1-1, with a weak D call TRBD1 (5 bases). The CDR3 is made up of 14 amino acids. Germline CDR1 is SGHRS and CDR2 is YFSETQ. The V gene lost 0 bases and the J gene lost 0 bases, with 6 bases spanning the gap. CDR3 residues: CASSLEGMNTEAFF. The CDR3 DNA reads TGCGCCAGCAGCTTGGAGGGGATGAACACTGAAGCTTTCTTT.

This clonotype turned up a few times. The chain carries TRBV12-2 and TRBJ2-6; TRBD1 was called by the table and not checked on the DNA. TRBV12-2 is recorded as a pseudogene. This CDR3 is 19 amino acids long. Here the CDR3 reads CASRFLTGRANSGANVLTF. The CDR3 region has the DNA TGTGCAAGTCGCTTTCTTACTGGCAGGGCAAACTCTGGGGCCAACGTCCTGACTTTC.

This clonotype was recorded at least ten times. The chain has TRBV6-6 and TRBJ2-3; 7 positions match TRBD2. CDR1 MNHNY and CDR2 SVGAGI come from the germline V gene (reference sequence). V trimming: 8 bases; J trimming: 5 bases; junction bases outside the gene matches: 13. This CDR3 comprises 15 residues. CDR3 coding DNA: TGTGCCAGCGCCCGAGGAGGCGGGGGTGGAGATACGCAGTATTTT. It codes for CASARGGGGGDTQYF.

This clonotype was recorded at least ten times. The chain has TRBV18 and TRBJ2-7; D possibly matches TRBD1 or TRBD2 (5 bases each). V lost 5 bases, J lost 3 bases, and 14 bases lay in between. Germline lookup yields CDR1 KGHSH and CDR2 LQKENI. This CDR3 region has 14 residues. The CDR3 DNA sequence: TGTGCCAGCTCATCGGGACCGACCTACTACGAGCAGTACTTC. Protein sequence: CASSSGPTYYEQYF.

The V call is TRBV11-1, the J call TRBJ1-1, with D unclear. This CDR3 comprises 13 residues. V lost 5 bases and J 2 bases, leaving 9 bases between the germline ends. Per the germline V gene, CDR1 is SGHAT and CDR2 is FQDESV (reference sequence). The CDR3 is CASSQQFNTEAFF. In DNA, the CDR3 is TGTGCCAGCAGCCAACAATTTAACACTGAAGCTTTCTTT.

This clonotype has a count of ten or more. The rearrangement joins TRBV12-3 or TRBV12-4 to TRBJ1-5; 7 bases fit TRBD1. The CDR3 extends over 17 amino acids. With V trimmed by 7 bases and J by 0 bases, 12 bases remained unmatched. This CDR3 reads CASTPSSGGSSNQPQHF. The CDR3 DNA follows: TGTGCCAGCACCCCAAGTTCAGGGGGATCTAGCAATCAGCCCCAGCATTTT.

J is TRBJ2-3 and V is TRBV5-4; 10 bases fit TRBD2. This CDR3 is built from 13 residues. The V segment lost 8 bases and the J segment 4 bases; nucleotides outside the gene matches: 4. CDR1 and CDR2 from the germline V gene are SGHNT and YYREEE (reference sequence). CDR3 in DNA: TGTGCCAGTCTACTAGCGGGGTCAGATACGCAGTATTTT. Translating it yields CASLLAGSDTQYF.

V is TRBV20-1 and J is TRBJ2-1; 7 bases match TRBD1. CDR3 size: 13 residues. V lost 6 bases to trimming and J lost 5 bases; unmatched junction nucleotides: 7. Germline V lookup: CDR1 DFQATT, CDR2 SNEGSKA (reference sequence). The CDR3 nucleotides read TGCAGTGCATCGGACAGGTCCCACAATGAGCAGTTCTTC. Its translation: CSASDRSHNEQFF.

This clonotype was counted only a few times. This chain connects TRBV6-6 to TRBJ1-1; perhaps TRBD1 as D (5 bases). Trimming removed 8 bases from V and 1 base from J, with 14 bases in between. Germline-derived CDR1 and CDR2 are MNHNY and SVGAGI (reference sequence). This CDR3 has 14 amino acids. CDR3 coding DNA: TGTGCCAGCCGGGACGGGTTCGGGAACACTGAAGCTTTCTTT. Protein sequence: CASRDGFGNTEAFF.

The chain uses TRBV2 and TRBJ2-7; D gene ambiguous. V was shortened by 3 bases and J by 3 bases, with 9 bases between the two germline ends. CDR1 and CDR2 (germline): SNHLY, FYNNEI. The length of the CDR3 is 13 residues. The chain's CDR3 is CASSDGQLYEQYF. DNA for the CDR3: TGTGCCAGCAGTGATGGCCAGCTCTACGAGCAGTACTTC.

This clonotype showed up many times. The CDR3 sequence: CASSYRQGTANTEAFF. In DNA, the CDR3 is TGTGCCAGCAGTTACAGGCAGGGGACCGCTAACACTGAAGCTTTCTTT. V and J are TRBV6-2 or TRBV6-3 and TRBJ1-1, with D maybe TRBD1 (6 bases). Germline V gene lookup returns CDR1 MNHEY and CDR2 SVGEGT. V lost 2 bases to trimming and J lost 2 bases, with 15 bases between them. The CDR3 covers 16 residues.

This clonotype appeared a few times. The chain combines TRBV10-2 with TRBJ1-1, with D maybe TRBD1 (5 bases). Germline V gives CDR1 WSHSY, CDR2 SAAADI. The CDR3 consists of 14 residues. Trimming removed 7 bases at V and 5 bases at J, with 17 bases between. CDR3 in amino acids: CASKARVLSTEAFF. The CDR3 DNA reads TGCGCCAGCAAGGCCAGGGTGTTATCTACTGAAGCTTTCTTT.